Reported below is one T cell receptor beta chain. Original processing notes: Amplification of reference gene primers provided the estimated nucleated cell counts. Produced via immunoSEQ multiplex PCR; TCRdb's table is partial and in-frame only. V, J and clone size derive from that table, while D and trimming were established from the DNA sequence. The data show roughly 410,000 clones, 89% seen once. V was shortened by 0 bases and J by 0 bases, with 15 bases between the two germline ends. The CDR3 contains 17 residues. The germline V gene has CDR1 SGHRS and CDR2 YFSETQ. The record originates from a study of blood T cell repertoires in COVID-19. Study-wide background: Italy, Spain and the United States were the sources of the convalescent and acute COVID-19 samples. PBMCs, B-cell-depleted T cells, or T cells were the source of the cDNA or gDNA that made up the material.

The sequenced material came from peripheral blood. The chain is built from TRBV5-1 and TRBJ1-1, with D unclear. The source of this sequence is a woman aged 40 to 55 with COVID-19, enrolled during active disease. The CDR3: CASSLASLTRMNTEAFF. CDR3 DNA sequence: TGCGCCAGCAGCTTGGCATCGCTGACTAGGATGAACACTGAAGCTTTCTTT.